The present T cell receptor beta chain was sequenced within a study of T cell responses to AZD1222 COVID-19 vaccine. Study results and limitations: Clonal diversity was possibly underestimated; the donors were predominantly white British and more often female.

Per germline, CDR1 SGHDT and CDR2 YYEEEE. The ends were cut back, 4 bases at V and 2 bases at J, with 13 bases in the middle. The CDR3 has 15 amino acids. The protocol was immunoSEQ multiplex PCR, while the TCRdb copy is restricted to in-frame clones and leaves out a portion. The sample has around 140,000 clones; over 85% are singletons. As regards this clone: Its cognate antigen is unknown.

The TCR sequence derives from an adult in good health. The gene calls are TRBV5-6 and TRBJ1-3; D unresolved. Sequencing used peripheral blood, obtained on day 0 of AZD1222 vaccination. The CDR3 DNA sequence: TGTGCCAGCAGCCGACGAAATCTTCCTGGAAACACCATATATTTT. Amino acids: CASSRRNLPGNTIYF.